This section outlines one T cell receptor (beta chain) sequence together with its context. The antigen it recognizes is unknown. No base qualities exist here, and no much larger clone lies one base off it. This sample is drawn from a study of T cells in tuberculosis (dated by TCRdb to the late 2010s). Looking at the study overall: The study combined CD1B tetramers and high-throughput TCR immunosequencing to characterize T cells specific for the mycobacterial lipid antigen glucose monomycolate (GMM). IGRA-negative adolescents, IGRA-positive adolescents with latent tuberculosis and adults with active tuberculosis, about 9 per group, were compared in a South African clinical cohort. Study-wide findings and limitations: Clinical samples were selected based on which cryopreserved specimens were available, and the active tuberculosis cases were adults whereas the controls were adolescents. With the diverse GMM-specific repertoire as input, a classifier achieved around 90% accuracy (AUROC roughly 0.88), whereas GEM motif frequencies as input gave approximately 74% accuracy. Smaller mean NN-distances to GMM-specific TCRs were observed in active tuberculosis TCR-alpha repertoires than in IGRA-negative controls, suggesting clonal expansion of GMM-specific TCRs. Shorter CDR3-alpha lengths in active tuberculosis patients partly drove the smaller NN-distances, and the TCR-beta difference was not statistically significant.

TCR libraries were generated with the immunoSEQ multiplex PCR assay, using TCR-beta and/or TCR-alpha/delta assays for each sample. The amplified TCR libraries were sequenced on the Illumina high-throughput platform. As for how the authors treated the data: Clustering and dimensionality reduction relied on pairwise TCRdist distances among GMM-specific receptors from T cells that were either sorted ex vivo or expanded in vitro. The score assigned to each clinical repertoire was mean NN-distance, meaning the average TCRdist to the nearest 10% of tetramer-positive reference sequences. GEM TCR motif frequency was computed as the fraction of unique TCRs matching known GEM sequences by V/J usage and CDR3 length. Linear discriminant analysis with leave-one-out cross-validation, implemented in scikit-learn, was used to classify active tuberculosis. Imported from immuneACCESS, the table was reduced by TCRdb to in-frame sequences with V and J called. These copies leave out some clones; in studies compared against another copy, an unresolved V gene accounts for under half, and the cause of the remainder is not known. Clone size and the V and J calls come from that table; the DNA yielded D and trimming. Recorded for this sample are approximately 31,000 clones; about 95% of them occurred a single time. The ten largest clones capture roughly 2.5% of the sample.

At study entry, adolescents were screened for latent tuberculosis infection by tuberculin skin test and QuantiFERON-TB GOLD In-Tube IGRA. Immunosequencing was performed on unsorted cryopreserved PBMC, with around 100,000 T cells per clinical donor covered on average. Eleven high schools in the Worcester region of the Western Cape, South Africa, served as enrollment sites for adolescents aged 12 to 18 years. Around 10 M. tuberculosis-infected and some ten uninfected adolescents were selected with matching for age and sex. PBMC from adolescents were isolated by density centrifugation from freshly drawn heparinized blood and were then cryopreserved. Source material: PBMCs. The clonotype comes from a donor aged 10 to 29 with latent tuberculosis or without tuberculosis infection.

Here is the DNA: TGTGCCAGCAGCTTTAGTAGCAATCAGCCCCAGCATTTT. Its translation reads: CASSFSSNQPQHF. The rearrangement combines TRBV7-2 with TRBJ1-5; the D gene cannot be named for sure. The V and J ends are trimmed by 3 bases and 0 bases, leaving 3 bases between them. From a lookup of the germline V gene, CDR1 and CDR2 are SGHTA and FQGNSA. From its cysteine to its phenylalanine, the CDR3 spans 13 amino acids. Kept here is only the CDR3 DNA, which spans 39 bases and is read in frame from base 1. Supplemented by the reference TRBV7-2 and TRBJ1-5 proteins around the CDR3, the complete variable domain is GAGVSQSPSNKVTEKGKDVELRCDPISGHTALYWYRQSLGQGLEFLIYFQGNSAPDKSGLPSDRFSAERTGGSVSTLTIQRTQQEDSAVYLCASSFSSNQPQHFGDGTRLSIL.